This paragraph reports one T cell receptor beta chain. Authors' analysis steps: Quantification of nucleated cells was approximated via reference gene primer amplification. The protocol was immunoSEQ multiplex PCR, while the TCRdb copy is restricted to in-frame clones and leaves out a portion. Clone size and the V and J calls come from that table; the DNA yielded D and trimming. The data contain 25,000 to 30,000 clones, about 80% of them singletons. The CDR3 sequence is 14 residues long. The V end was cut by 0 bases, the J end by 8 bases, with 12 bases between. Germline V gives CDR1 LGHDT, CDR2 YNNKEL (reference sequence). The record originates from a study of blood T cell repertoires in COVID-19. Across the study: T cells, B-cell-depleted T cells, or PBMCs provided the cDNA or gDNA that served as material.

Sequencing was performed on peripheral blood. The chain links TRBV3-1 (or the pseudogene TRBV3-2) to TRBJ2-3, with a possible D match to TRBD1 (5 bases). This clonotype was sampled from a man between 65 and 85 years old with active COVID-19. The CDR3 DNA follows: TGTGCCAGCAGCCAAGAAGGGGCTAGTGGTACGCAGTATTTT. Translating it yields CASSQEGASGTQYF.